This T cell receptor (beta chain) was found in a study of vaccination effects on CD4 cells after COVID-19 (dated by TCRdb to 2021 to 2024). With regard to the full study: In the ViraFEST assay, PBMC were stimulated with viral peptide pools, and TCR sequencing was then used to find antigen-specific CD4+ T cell clonotypes based on their expansion. A total of approximately 9 COVID-19 convalescent patients and a handful of SARS-CoV-2-naive healthy vaccine recipients were included in the full study. In both COVID-19 convalescent patients and infection-naive vaccine recipients, the study compared SARS-CoV-2 spike-specific CD4+ TCR repertoires from before mRNA vaccination with those from after it. Two doses of either the BNT162b2 or the mRNA-1273 mRNA SARS-CoV-2 vaccine were administered to participants. In a couple of convalescent patients, pre-vaccine samples were collected 16 days and one week ahead of the first dose, 142 and 148 days after COVID-19 diagnosis. In the study, cultures from other donors were sequenced using the Oncomine TCR Beta short-read assay on an Illumina iSeq 100. Each well held over 1.5 million PBMC cultured in IMDM containing roughly 5% human AB serum, approximately 10 IU/ml IL-2 and gentamicin, along with roughly 10 ug/ml peptides. Study-wide conclusions, independent of this receptor: Both infection-induced and vaccine-induced clones contracted markedly at late post-vaccination timepoints, which is consistent with waning T cell responses. The study was limited by a small number of convalescent patients, and early post-infection timepoints were lacking. Among convalescent patients, the spike-reactive repertoire after vaccination was made up mainly of new vaccine-induced clones that were largely distinct from the clones induced by infection.

After about 10 days of culture, CD4+ T cells were isolated with the EasySep CD4+ T cell isolation kit. PCR-confirmed SARS-CoV-2 infection had occurred in convalescent patients between March and December 2020, before the Alpha, Beta and Delta variants emerged in the United States. Half of the culture medium was replaced with fresh IL-2-containing medium on days 3 and 7. Unless otherwise noted, each peptide stimulation condition was cultured in triplicate wells. Using Ficoll-Paque Plus gradient centrifugation, PBMC were separated from whole blood and then either used fresh or cryopreserved at -140C. The QIAamp micro DNA kit was used to extract genomic DNA from the cultured CD4+ T cells. The library relied on the immunoSEQ multiplex PCR assay. DNA from the cultured and isolated CD4+ T cells underwent TCR beta CDR3 sequencing. On the study's bioinformatics: The analysis removed non-productive TCR sequences, trimmed reads to the CDR3 region, and retained only CDR3s that were 7 or more amino acids long. The MANAFEST web app was used to pick out antigen-specific clonotypes by comparing their expansion in peptide wells with that in reference cultures. To count as positive, a clone had to show expansion at FDR<0.05 compared with the reference and with all other wells, an odds ratio above 5, and a frequency above 0.1% in two replicate wells. A clonotype was called cross-reactive if it was significantly expanded both in SARS-CoV-2 spike wells and in at least one common cold coronavirus spike condition. CDR3 similarity was assessed by Levenshtein distance using the stringdist R package, and unrooted trees were constructed with ape in R 3.6.1. Here the immuneACCESS table is served through TCRdb, limited to in-frame sequences with V and J called. Missing clones are a known gap in these copies; in checked studies unresolved V genes cover under half, and the rest lacks a known reason. That table gives V, J and clone size, and the DNA gave D and trimming. Recorded for this sample are tens of thousands of clones; about 72% of them occurred a single time. The top ten clones comprise roughly 25% of the sample.

With regard to this clone: The antigen it recognizes is unknown. No much larger clone is present one base from it, and per-base qualities are unavailable.

The CDR3 goes from the cysteine to the phenylalanine over 14 residues. The CDR3 DNA has 42 bases and is translated from base 1. CDR1 and CDR2 are read off the germline V gene as SGHRS and YFSETQ. Germline trimming: 5 bases from V, 5 bases from J; junction bases outside gene matches: 8. The clonotype originates from a human donor who had a prior SARS-CoV-2 infection. The sequence links TRBV5-1 to TRBJ2-5; 8 junctional bases match TRBD2. Sequenced material: CD4+ T cells from PBMCs cultured without peptide, taken before COVID-19 vaccination. The CDR3 corresponds to CASRPSGGGETQYF. The bases read TGCGCCAGCAGACCGAGCGGGGGCGGGGAGACCCAGTACTTC. Joined to the reference TRBV5-1 and TRBJ2-5 proteins, this CDR3 gives the full variable domain: KAGVTQTPRYLIKTRGQQVTLSCSPISGHRSVSWYQQTPGQGLQFLFEYFSETQRNKGNFPGRFSGRQFSNSRSEMNVSTLELGDSALYLCASRPSGGGETQYFGPGTRLLVL.